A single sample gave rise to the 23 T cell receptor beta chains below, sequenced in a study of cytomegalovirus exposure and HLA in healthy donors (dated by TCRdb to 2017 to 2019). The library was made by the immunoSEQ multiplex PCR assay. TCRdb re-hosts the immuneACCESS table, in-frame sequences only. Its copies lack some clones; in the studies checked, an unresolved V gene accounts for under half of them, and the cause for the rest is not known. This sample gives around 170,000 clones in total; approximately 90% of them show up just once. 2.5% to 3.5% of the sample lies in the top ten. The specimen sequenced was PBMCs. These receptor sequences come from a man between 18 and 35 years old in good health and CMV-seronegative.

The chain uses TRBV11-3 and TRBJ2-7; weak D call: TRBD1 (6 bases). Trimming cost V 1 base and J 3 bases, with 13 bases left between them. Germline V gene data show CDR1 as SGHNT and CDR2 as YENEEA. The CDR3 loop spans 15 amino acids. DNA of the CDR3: TGTGCCAGCAGCTTAGCACAGGGAACGGACTACGAGCAGTACTTC. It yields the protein CASSLAQGTDYEQYF.

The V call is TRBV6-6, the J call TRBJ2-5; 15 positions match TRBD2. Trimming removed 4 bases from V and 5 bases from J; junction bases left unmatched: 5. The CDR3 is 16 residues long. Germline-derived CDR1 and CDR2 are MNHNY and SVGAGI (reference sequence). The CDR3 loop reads CASSSGLAGGVETQYF. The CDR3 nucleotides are TGTGCCAGCAGTTCGGGACTAGCGGGAGGCGTTGAGACCCAGTACTTC.

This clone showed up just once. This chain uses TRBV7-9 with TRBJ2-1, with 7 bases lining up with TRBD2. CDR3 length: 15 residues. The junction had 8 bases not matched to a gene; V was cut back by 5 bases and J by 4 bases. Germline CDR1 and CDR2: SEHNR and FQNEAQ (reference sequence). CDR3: CASSGSRGLYNEQFF. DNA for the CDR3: TGTGCCAGCAGCGGGAGCCGGGGACTATACAATGAGCAGTTCTTC.

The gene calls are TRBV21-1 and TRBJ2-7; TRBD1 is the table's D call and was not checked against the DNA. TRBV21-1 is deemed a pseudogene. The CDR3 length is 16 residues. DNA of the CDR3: TGTGCCAGCAGCAAAAGGGGGATGAAAATAACCTACGAGCAGTACGTC. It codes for CASSKRGMKITYEQYV.

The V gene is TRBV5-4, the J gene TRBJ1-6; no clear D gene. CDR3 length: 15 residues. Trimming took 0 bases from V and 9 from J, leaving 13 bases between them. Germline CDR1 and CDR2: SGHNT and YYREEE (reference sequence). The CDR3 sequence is CASSLDEGGSSPLHF. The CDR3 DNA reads TGTGCCAGCAGCTTGGATGAGGGTGGCAGTTCACCCCTCCACTTT.

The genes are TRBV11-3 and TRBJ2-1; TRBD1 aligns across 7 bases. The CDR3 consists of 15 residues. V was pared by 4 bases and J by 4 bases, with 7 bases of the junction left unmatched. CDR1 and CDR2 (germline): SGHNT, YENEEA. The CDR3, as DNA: TGTGCCAGCAGCTCTGACAGGGTGGATTACAATGAGCAGTTCTTC. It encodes CASSSDRVDYNEQFF.

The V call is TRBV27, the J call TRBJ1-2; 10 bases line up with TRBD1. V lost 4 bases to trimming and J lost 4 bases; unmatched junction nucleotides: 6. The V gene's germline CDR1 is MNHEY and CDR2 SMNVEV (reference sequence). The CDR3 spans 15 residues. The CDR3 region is CASSWRTGGSYGYTF. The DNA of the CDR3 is TGTGCCAGCAGTTGGAGGACAGGGGGAAGCTATGGCTACACCTTC.

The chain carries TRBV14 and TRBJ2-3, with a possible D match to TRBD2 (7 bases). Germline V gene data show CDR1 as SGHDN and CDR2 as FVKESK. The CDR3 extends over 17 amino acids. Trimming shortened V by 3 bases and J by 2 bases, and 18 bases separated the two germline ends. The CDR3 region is CASSHTVLGGATDTQYF. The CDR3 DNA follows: TGTGCCAGCAGCCACACCGTTCTAGGGGGGGCCACAGATACGCAGTATTTT.

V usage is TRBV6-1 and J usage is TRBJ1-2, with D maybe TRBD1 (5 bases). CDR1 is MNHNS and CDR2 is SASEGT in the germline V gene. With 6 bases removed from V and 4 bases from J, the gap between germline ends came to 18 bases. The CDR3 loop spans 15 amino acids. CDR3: CASRGGTASGYGYTF. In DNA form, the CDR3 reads TGTGCCAGCAGGGGGGGGACGGCGTCGGGCTATGGCTACACCTTC.

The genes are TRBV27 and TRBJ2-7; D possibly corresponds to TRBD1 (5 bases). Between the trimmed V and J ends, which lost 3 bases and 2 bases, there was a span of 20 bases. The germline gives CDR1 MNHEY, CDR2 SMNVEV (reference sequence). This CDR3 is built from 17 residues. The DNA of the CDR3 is TGTGCCAGCAGTTTCCAATTTATCAGGGATCCGGCCTACGAGCAGTACTTC. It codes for CASSFQFIRDPAYEQYF.

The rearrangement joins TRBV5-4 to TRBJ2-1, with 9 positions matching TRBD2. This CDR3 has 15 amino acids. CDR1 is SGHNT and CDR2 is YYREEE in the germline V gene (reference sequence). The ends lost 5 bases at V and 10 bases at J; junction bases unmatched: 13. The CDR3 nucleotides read TGTGCCAGCAGTCCGGGTGGCGGGGGGGTATGGGAGCAGTTCTTC. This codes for CASSPGGGGVWEQFF.

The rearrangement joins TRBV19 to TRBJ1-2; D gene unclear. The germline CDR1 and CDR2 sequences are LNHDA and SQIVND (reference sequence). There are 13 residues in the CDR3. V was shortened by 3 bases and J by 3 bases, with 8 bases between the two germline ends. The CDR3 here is CASSIWQDYGYTF. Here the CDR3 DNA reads TGTGCCAGTAGTATCTGGCAGGACTATGGCTACACCTTC.

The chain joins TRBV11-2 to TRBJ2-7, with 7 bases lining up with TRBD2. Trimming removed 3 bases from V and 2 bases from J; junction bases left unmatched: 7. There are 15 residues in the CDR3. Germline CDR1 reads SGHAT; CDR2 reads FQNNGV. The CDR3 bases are TGTGCCAGCAGCTTCGAAGCGGGACCTCCCTACGAGCAGTACTTC. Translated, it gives CASSFEAGPPYEQYF.

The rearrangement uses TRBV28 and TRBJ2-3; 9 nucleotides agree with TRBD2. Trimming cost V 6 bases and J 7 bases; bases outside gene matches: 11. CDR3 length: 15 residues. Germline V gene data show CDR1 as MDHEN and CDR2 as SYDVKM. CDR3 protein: CASSQTGTSSYTQYF. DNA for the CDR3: TGTGCCAGCAGCCAAACCGGGACTAGCTCGTATACGCAGTATTTT.

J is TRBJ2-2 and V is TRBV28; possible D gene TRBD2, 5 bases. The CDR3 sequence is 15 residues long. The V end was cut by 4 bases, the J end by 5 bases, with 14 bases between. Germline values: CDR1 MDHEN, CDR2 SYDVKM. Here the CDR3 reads CASSSDATGTGELFF. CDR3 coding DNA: TGTGCCAGCAGTTCAGACGCCACGGGGACCGGGGAGCTGTTTTTT.

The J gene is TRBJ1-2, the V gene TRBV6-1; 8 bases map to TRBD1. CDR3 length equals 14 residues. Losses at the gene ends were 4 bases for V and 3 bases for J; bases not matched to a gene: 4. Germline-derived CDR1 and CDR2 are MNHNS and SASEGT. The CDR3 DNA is TGTGCCAGCAGTGTTACAGGGGGAGACTATGGCTACACCTTC. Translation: CASSVTGGDYGYTF.

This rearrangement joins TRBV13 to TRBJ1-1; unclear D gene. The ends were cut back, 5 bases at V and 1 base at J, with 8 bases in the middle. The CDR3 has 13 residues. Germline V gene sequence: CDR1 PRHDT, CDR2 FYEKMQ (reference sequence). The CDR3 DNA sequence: TGTGCCAGCAGCCTTGGGCCGAACACTGAAGCTTTCTTT. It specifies CASSLGPNTEAFF.

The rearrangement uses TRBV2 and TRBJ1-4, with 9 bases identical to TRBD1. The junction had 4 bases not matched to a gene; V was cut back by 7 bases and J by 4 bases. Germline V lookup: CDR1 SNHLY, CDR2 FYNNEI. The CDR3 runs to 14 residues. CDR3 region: CASTGTGFNEKLFF. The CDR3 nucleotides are TGTGCCAGCACCGGGACAGGGTTTAATGAAAAACTGTTTTTT.

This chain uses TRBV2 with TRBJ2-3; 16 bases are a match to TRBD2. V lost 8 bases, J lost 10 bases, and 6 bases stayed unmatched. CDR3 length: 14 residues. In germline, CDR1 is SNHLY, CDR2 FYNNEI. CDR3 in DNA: TGTGCCAGCCACGAGGGACTAGCGGGGGGGGCGCAGTATTTT. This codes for CASHEGLAGGAQYF.

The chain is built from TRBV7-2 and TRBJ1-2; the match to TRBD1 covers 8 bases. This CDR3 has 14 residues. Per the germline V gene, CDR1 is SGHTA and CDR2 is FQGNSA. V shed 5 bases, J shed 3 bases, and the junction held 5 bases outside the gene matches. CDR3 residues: CASSVNRGDYGYTF. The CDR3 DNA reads TGTGCCAGCAGCGTCAACAGGGGGGACTATGGCTACACCTTC.

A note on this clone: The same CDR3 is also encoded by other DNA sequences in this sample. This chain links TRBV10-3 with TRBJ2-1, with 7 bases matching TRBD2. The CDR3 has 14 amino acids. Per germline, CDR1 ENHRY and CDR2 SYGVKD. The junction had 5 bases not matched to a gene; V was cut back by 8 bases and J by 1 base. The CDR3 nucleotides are TGTGCCATCCGTGGGGAGGGTTCCTACAATGAGCAGTTCTTC. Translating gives CAIRGEGSYNEQFF.

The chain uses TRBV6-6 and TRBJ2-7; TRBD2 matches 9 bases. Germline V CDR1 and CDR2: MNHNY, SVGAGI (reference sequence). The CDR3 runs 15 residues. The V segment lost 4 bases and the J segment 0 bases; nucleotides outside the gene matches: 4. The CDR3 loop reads CASSSTSGPSYEQYF. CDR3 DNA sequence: TGTGCCAGCAGTTCAACTAGCGGGCCCTCCTACGAGCAGTACTTC.

The CDR3 reads CASRTGQLLTDTQYF. CDR3 DNA sequence: TGTGCCAGCAGGACCGGACAGCTCCTCACAGATACGCAGTATTTT. J is TRBJ2-3 and V is TRBV6-5; TRBD1 is a possible D gene (6 bases). Germline CDR1 and CDR2: MNHEY and SVGAGI. CDR3 length equals 15 residues. Trimming removed 6 bases from V and 2 bases from J, with 15 bases in between.